This T cell receptor beta chain was recorded in a study of neurological immune-mediated disorders. Study findings and constraints: Across subjects, expanded clones had no CDR3 amino acid sequences in common, pointing to private repertoires in all groups. Multiple sclerosis was found to have the least TCR clonal expansion, below healthy controls, and HTLV-1-associated myelopathy the most.

Libraries from sorted cells used approximately 940,000 T cells (CD4+ or CD8+). Germline CDR1 SGHTA, CDR2 FQGNSA. This CDR3 region has 14 residues. The ends were cut back, 6 bases at V and 5 bases at J, with 15 bases in the middle. cDNA synthesis was performed by 5'RACE with 10-nucleotide random UMIs. TCRdb redid the calling of the 5' RACE reads with MiXCR, one entry per CDR3 protein. Here the sample spans about 30,000 distinct CDR3 sequences, under 6.5% being singletons. This clonotype was detected ten times or more. Its cognate antigen is unknown. The sequencing sample was made of CD4+ T cells from blood. The rearrangement uses TRBV7-2 and TRBJ2-3; a weak D match, TRBD1 (6 bases). The receptor's source is a woman in her 50s in good health. CDR3 coding DNA: TGTGCCAGCAGTTATGGATTGACAGGAGATACGCAGTATTTT. Its protein is CASSYGLTGDTQYF.